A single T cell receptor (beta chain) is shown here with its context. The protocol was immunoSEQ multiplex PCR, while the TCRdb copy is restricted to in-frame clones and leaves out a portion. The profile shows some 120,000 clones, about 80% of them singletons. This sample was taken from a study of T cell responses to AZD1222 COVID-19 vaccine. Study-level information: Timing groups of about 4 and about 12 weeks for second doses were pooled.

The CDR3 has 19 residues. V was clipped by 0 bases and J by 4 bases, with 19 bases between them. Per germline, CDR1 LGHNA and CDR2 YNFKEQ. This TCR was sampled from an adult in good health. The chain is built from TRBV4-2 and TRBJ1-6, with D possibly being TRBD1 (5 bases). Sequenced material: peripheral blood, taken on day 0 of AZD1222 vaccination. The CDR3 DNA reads TGTGCCAGCAGCCAAGACGGTTTCGGTTTCAGGGATTATAATTCACCCCTCCACTTT. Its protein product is CASSQDGFGFRDYNSPLHF.